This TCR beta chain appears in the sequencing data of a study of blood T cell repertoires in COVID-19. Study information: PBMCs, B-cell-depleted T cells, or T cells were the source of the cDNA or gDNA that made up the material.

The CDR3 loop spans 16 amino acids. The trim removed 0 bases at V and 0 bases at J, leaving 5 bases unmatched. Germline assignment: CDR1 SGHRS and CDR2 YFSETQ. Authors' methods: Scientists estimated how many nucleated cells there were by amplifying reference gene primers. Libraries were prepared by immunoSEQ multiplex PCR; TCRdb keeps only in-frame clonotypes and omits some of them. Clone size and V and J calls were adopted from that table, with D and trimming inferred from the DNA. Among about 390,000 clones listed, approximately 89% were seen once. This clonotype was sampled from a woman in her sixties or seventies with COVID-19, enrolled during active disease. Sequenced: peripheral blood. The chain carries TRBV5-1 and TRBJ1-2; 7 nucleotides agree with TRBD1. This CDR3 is CASSLGPTGPNYGYTF. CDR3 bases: TGCGCCAGCAGCTTGGGGCCGACAGGGCCTAACTATGGCTACACCTTC.